Following are 23 T cell receptor beta chains from one sample sequenced in a study of T cell responses to AZD1222 COVID-19 vaccine. Sequencing used immunoSEQ multiplex PCR; TCRdb keeps in-frame clones, though not all of them. The table has 95,000 to 120,000 clones, about 86% seen once; the top ten hold about 3%. The sequenced sample was peripheral blood, obtained on day 0 of AZD1222 vaccination. The receptors here all came from an adult in good health.

The CDR3 nucleotides read TGTGCCAGCAGTTTCGGGGAAAAACTGTTTTTT. Amino acid sequence: CASSFGEKLFF. This rearrangement joins TRBV12-3 or TRBV12-4 to TRBJ1-4; no definite D call. The germline V and J ends were trimmed by 3 bases and 8 bases, with 4 bases remaining between them. The CDR3 spans 11 residues.

The chain has TRBV6-6 and TRBJ2-3; perhaps TRBD2 as D (6 bases). Trimming stripped 6 bases from V and 0 bases from J, with 16 bases between. The germline V gene encodes CDR1 MNHNY and CDR2 SVGAGI (reference sequence). The CDR3 consists of 16 residues. DNA for the CDR3: TGTGCCAGCAGCGGGCTCTTGGCGGGGAGCACAGATACGCAGTATTTT. Translating it yields CASSGLLAGSTDTQYF.

The sample holds a few counts of this clone. This chain joins TRBV27 and TRBJ2-3; D is uncertain. The CDR3 is 17 amino acids. The V and J ends lost 3 bases and 0 bases respectively, with 16 bases between them. Germline V gives CDR1 MNHEY, CDR2 SMNVEV (reference sequence). DNA for the CDR3: TGTGCCAGCAGTTTGACACTCCCAACAAGAAGCACAGATACGCAGTATTTT. Translation gives CASSLTLPTRSTDTQYF.

Here the CDR3 reads CASSRADRPYEQYF. In DNA, the CDR3 is TGTGCCAGCAGCCGTGCAGACAGGCCGTACGAGCAGTACTTC. The J gene is TRBJ2-7, the V gene TRBV14; D is perhaps TRBD1 (6 bases). The CDR3 has 14 amino acids. V was cut by 4 bases and J by 4 bases, with 14 bases left in between. Germline V gene sequence: CDR1 SGHDN, CDR2 FVKESK.

This sequence joins TRBV28 and TRBJ1-2; a possible D gene is TRBD1 (5 bases). Germline V lookup: CDR1 MDHEN, CDR2 SYDVKM. The CDR3 covers 16 residues. V shed 5 bases and J shed 3 bases, with 19 bases lying between them. The CDR3 region is CASSVLGEGLDYGYTF. The CDR3 DNA reads TGTGCCAGCAGTGTCCTAGGGGAGGGCCTGGACTATGGCTACACCTTC.

The rearrangement uses TRBV10-3 and TRBJ1-4; 8 bases agree with TRBD1. V gave up 6 bases and J gave up 3 bases; unmatched junction bases: 9. Germline lookup yields CDR1 ENHRY and CDR2 SYGVKD. The CDR3 extends over 16 amino acids. CDR3 sequence (DNA): TGTGCCATCAGCAGCCAAGGACAGGGCCCTAATGAAAAACTGTTTTTT. Translated: CAISSQGQGPNEKLFF.

This clone appeared a single time. The V call is TRBV14, the J call TRBJ1-5; D remains ambiguous. This CDR3 spans 17 amino acids. V lost 0 bases to trimming and J lost 3 bases, with 15 bases between them. The V gene's germline CDR1 is SGHDN and CDR2 FVKESK. The CDR3 here is CASSQDHGEWVNQPQHF. For the CDR3, the DNA is TGTGCCAGCAGCCAAGATCACGGGGAATGGGTCAATCAGCCCCAGCATTTT. Full variable domain (missing parts from reference TRBV14 and TRBJ1-5): EAGVTQFPSHSVIEKGQTVTLRCDPISGHDNLYWYRRVMGKEIKFLLHFVKESKQDESGMPNNRFLAERTGGTYSTLKVQPAELEDSGVYFCASSQDHGEWVNQPQHFGDGTRLSIL.

The genes are TRBV5-4 and TRBJ1-2, with D tentatively TRBD1 (6 bases). V was shortened by 4 bases and J by 1 base, with 14 bases between the two germline ends. Germline lookup yields CDR1 SGHNT and CDR2 YYREEE (reference sequence). This CDR3 spans 15 amino acids. The chain's CDR3 is CASSAAGAHNYGYTF. The CDR3 DNA reads TGTGCCAGCAGCGCTGCAGGGGCCCATAACTATGGCTACACCTTC.

The chain carries TRBV27 and TRBJ2-6; D unclear. Germline assignment: CDR1 MNHEY and CDR2 SMNVEV (reference sequence). This CDR3 contains 13 residues. V lost 8 bases and J lost 4, with 9 bases in between. The CDR3 loop is CASRVLGANVLTF. The DNA of the CDR3 is TGTGCCAGCCGGGTCCTCGGGGCCAACGTCCTGACTTTC. The full variable domain, rest sourced from reference TRBV27 and TRBJ2-6, is EAQVTQNPRYLITVTGKKLTVTCSQNMNHEYMSWYRQDPGLGLRQIYYSMNVEVTDKGDVPEGYKVSRKEKRNFPLILESPSPNQTSLYFCASRVLGANVLTFGAGSRLTVL.

The V call is TRBV9, the J call TRBJ2-2; 8 nucleotides agree with TRBD1. J was trimmed by 1 base and V by 8 bases; bases with no gene match: 13. The CDR3 runs to 17 residues. Per the germline V gene, CDR1 is SGDLS and CDR2 is YYNGEE. This chain's CDR3 is CARRITGGNRNTGELFF. The CDR3, as DNA: TGTGCCAGACGTATTACAGGGGGGAATCGGAACACCGGGGAGCTGTTTTTT.

The CDR3 region is CATSDPQGGSEKLFF. The CDR3 DNA is TGTGCCACCAGTGATCCCCAGGGGGGGAGTGAAAAACTGTTTTTT. This sequence joins TRBV24-1 and TRBJ1-4; 7 nucleotides agree with TRBD1. CDR1 and CDR2 (germline): KGHDR, SFDVKD. J lost 7 bases, V lost 3 bases, and 7 bases had no gene match. There are 15 residues in the CDR3.

This clone occurred once. The chain is built from TRBV6-6 and TRBJ1-6; 9 nucleotides agree with TRBD1. The V segment lost 5 bases and the J segment 5 bases; nucleotides outside the gene matches: 10. Germline V gene data show CDR1 as MNHNY and CDR2 as SVGAGI (reference sequence). This CDR3 contains 17 residues. CDR3 sequence: CASSQPQGARDNSPLHF. The CDR3 DNA reads as TGTGCCAGCAGTCAGCCACAGGGGGCGAGGGATAATTCACCCCTCCACTTT.

The chain combines TRBV28 with TRBJ2-1; D is possibly TRBD1 or TRBD2 (5 bases each). Trimming removed 4 bases at V and 3 bases at J, with 22 bases between. Looked up from germline, CDR1 is MDHEN and CDR2 is SYDVKM. This CDR3 region has 18 residues. The DNA for the CDR3 is TGTGCCAGCAGTTCCCGGGACCTTCGAATCCTCGGCTACAATGAGCAGTTCTTC. Translated, it gives CASSSRDLRILGYNEQFF.

This clone was counted between two and nine times. The V gene is TRBV19, the J gene TRBJ1-2; D unclear. The CDR3 is made up of 14 amino acids. The germline V gene has CDR1 LNHDA and CDR2 SQIVND (reference sequence). Between the trimmed V and J ends, which lost 6 bases and 5 bases, there was a span of 16 bases. CDR3: CASRSQRTHYGYTF. In nucleotides, the CDR3 is TGTGCCAGTAGAAGCCAACGGACCCATTATGGCTACACCTTC.

V and J are TRBV10-2 and TRBJ2-1, with D unclear. The CDR3 is made up of 11 amino acids. From germline, CDR1 is WSHSY and CDR2 SAAADI. The ends were cut back, 6 bases at V and 4 bases at J, with 4 bases in the middle. The CDR3 bases are TGCGCCAGCAGGTCTTACAATGAGCAGTTCTTC. Translated, it gives CASRSYNEQFF.

The count of this clone is one. V is TRBV6-5 and J is TRBJ1-1; no definite D call. Germline V gives CDR1 MNHEY, CDR2 SVGAGI. The CDR3 runs to 14 residues. V was pared by 6 bases and J by 0 bases, with 11 bases between. The CDR3 sequence: CASRSLTMNTEAFF. CDR3 nucleotide sequence: TGTGCCAGCAGGTCTTTAACTATGAACACTGAAGCTTTCTTT.

This clone appeared a single time. The chain couples TRBV7-7 to TRBJ2-5, with D possibly being TRBD2 (6 bases). The CDR3 length is 13 residues. V was pared by 5 bases and J by 2 bases, with 9 bases between. Germline V gene sequence: CDR1 SSHAT, CDR2 FNYEAQ (reference sequence). CDR3 protein: CASSPGLQETQYF. DNA of the CDR3: TGTGCCAGCAGCCCGGGACTGCAAGAGACCCAGTACTTC.

This clone was observed once. The V gene is TRBV20-1, the J gene TRBJ2-3; 9 positions match TRBD2. The J segment lost 4 bases and the V segment lost 3 bases, leaving 5 bases of the junction unmatched. From germline, CDR1 is DFQATT and CDR2 SNEGSKA (reference sequence). There are 14 residues in the CDR3. The CDR3 is CSASPASGADTQYF. CDR3 DNA sequence: TGCAGTGCTAGTCCCGCTAGCGGGGCAGATACGCAGTATTTT.

The V and J genes are TRBV11-1 and TRBJ2-5; 12 nucleotides agree with TRBD1. CDR1 SGHAT and CDR2 FQDESV come from the germline V gene (reference sequence). The CDR3 sequence is 16 residues long. V dropped 4 bases and J dropped 4; count of bases not matched to a gene: 7. The CDR3 coding sequence is TGTGCCAGCAGCTCGGGACAGGGGGCGCGGGTAGAGACCCAGTACTTC. Its translation is CASSSGQGARVETQYF. Supplemented by reference TRBV11-1 and TRBJ2-5, the full variable domain reads EAEVAQSPRYKITEKSQAVAFWCDPISGHATLYWYRQILGQGPELLVQFQDESVVDDSQLPKDRFSAERLKGVDSTLKIQPAELGDSAMYLCASSSGQGARVETQYFGPGTRLLVL.

The chain joins TRBV4-1 to TRBJ1-4, with a tentative D call TRBD1 (5 bases). The CDR3 has 15 residues. Germline CDR1 and CDR2: MGHRA and YSYEKL. Trimming left V 1 base short and J 5 bases short, with 11 bases between. As DNA, the CDR3 is TGCGCCAGCAGCCAAGTCTTTGGGACGAATGAAAAACTGTTTTTT. This translates into CASSQVFGTNEKLFF.

This clone was recorded once. V gene TRBV11-2 combines with J gene TRBJ2-3, with a possible D match to TRBD1 (5 bases). The CDR3 has 13 residues. The V end was cut by 3 bases, the J end by 4 bases, with 8 bases between. Germline lookup yields CDR1 SGHAT and CDR2 FQNNGV. CDR3 sequence reads: CASSFPGSDTQYF. The CDR3 nucleotides are TGTGCCAGCAGCTTCCCAGGGTCAGATACGCAGTATTTT.

This clone was seen once. The V gene is TRBV18, the J gene TRBJ2-2; TRBD1 or TRBD2 may be the D gene (5 bases each). This CDR3 has 14 residues. Germline V gene lookup returns CDR1 KGHSH and CDR2 LQKENI. Trimming removed 2 bases at V and 4 bases at J, with 8 bases between. The CDR3 DNA sequence: TGTGCCAGCTCACCATCCGGGGCCACCGGGGAGCTGTTTTTT. This gives the protein CASSPSGATGELFF.

The rearrangement uses TRBV7-7 and TRBJ2-1; 14 bases align to TRBD2. The trim removed 3 bases at V and 5 bases at J, leaving 3 bases unmatched. CDR1 SSHAT and CDR2 FNYEAQ come from the germline V gene (reference sequence). The length of the CDR3 is 16 residues. The CDR3 nucleotides read TGTGCCAGCAGCTTGGGACTAGCGGGGGACCACAATGAGCAGTTCTTC. It translates to CASSLGLAGDHNEQFF.